The T cell receptor (beta chain) described here comes from a study of cytomegalovirus exposure and HLA in healthy donors. With respect to this clone: Its specificity is unknown.

Whole-study results and caveats: With DRB1 most and HLA-C fewest, TCR association rates differed between HLA loci in a later analysis. Presence/absence analyses rested on an assumption that sequencing depth was roughly uniform across donors. Previous analysis showed most TCR beta V segments were productive about 87% or about 30% of the time.

A multiplex PCR was run with 60 Vbeta primers and 13 Jbeta primers. Clones were read by immunoSEQ multiplex PCR, and TCRdb kept only the in-frame ones, dropping some. Of about 62,000 clones in the sample, approximately 71% are singletons; the top ten hold roughly 7.7%. Material for sequencing was PBMCs. The sequence was collected from a man in his 60s in good health and CMV-seropositive.

CDR3 bases: TGTGCCAGCAGTTCCCCCGGGTCGACGAACACTGAAGCTTTCTTT. Encoded protein: CASSSPGSTNTEAFF. The rearrangement links TRBV6-5 to TRBJ1-1; no definite D call. Trimming left V 4 bases short and J 1 base short, with 13 bases between. Germline V lookup: CDR1 MNHEY, CDR2 SVGAGI. This CDR3 is built from 15 residues.